There are many counts of the clone carrying this T cell receptor (beta chain). What it binds is unknown. The sample is drawn from a study of breast tumors, draining lymph nodes, adjacent tissues. TCRdb re-analysed the multiplex PCR reads in MiXCR, keeping a single row per CDR3 protein. The repertoire holds 80,000 to 130,000 distinct CDR3 sequences, with 20% to 25% as singletons. Study results and limitations: Compared with lymph nodes, tumors were less diverse; compared with nontumor tissue, more.

The lymph nodes were axillary draining lymph nodes from breast cancer patients. Trimming removed 3 bases at V and 5 bases at J, with 12 bases between. Germline V CDR1 and CDR2: DFQATT, SNEGSKA (reference sequence). This CDR3 contains 13 residues. This clonotype was obtained from a female donor with breast cancer. Some clones in this sample may be carry-over from other donors' samples. The specimen was axillary lymph node tissue. The chain couples TRBV20-1 to TRBJ2-3, with a weak D call TRBD1 (7 bases). The CDR3 nucleotides read TGCAGTGCTAGCAGGGGGGCCGAAGATACGCAGTATTTT. As protein: CSASRGAEDTQYF.